In its sample, the clone carrying this T cell receptor beta chain was seen a few times. The ends were cut back, 5 bases at V and 5 bases at J, with 12 bases in the middle. The CDR3 runs 13 residues. Per germline, CDR1 SGHAT and CDR2 FQNNGV. Time point indicated: newly diagnosed GD, antithyroid drugs for less than 3 months. Scientists built the TCR library using RNA that was extracted from PBMCs. Tubes containing EDTA received around 9.9 milliliters of drawn peripheral blood. The sample is drawn from a study of regulatory T cells in long-lasting Graves disease. Construction of the TCR beta libraries employed iRepertoire HTBI primers in conjunction with Arm-PCR of CDR3 regions. MiXCR was run by TCRdb on the multiplex PCR reads, yielding one entry per CDR3 protein. The table includes 250,000 to 300,000 distinct CDR3 sequences, approximately 18% detected once. This same sample was also taken into another study, of T cells in Graves' hyperthyroidism and ophthalmopathy. That study reports: Lactation, pregnancy, other autoimmune disease or uncontrolled infection led to exclusion of patients. RT-PCR in the first round (using the HTBI primer set) targeted the TCR CDR3. Researchers found most expanded thyroid clonotypes above 0.001 in blood as well.

Sequenced material: peripheral blood mononuclear cells (PBMCs), taken at new diagnosis, from a patient treated with antithyroid drugs. The sequence was collected from a woman under 40 with Graves disease. J is TRBJ2-5 and V is TRBV11-2; a possible D gene is TRBD1 (5 bases). The DNA for the CDR3 is TGTGCCAGCAGCGAGACAGTCAAGGAGACCCAGTACTTC. Protein product: CASSETVKETQYF. The whole variable domain, remainder taken from reference TRBV11-2 and TRBJ2-5, is EAGVAQSPRYKIIEKRQSVAFWCNPISGHATLYWYQQILGQGPKLLIQFQNNGVVDDSQLPKDRFSAERLKGVDSTLKIQPAKLEDSAVYLCASSETVKETQYFGPGTRLLVL.